One and the same sample provided the 22 T cell receptor beta chains below, sequenced in a study of T-cell memory formation after mild COVID-19. TCRdb used MiXCR to reprocess the 5' RACE reads, holding one entry per CDR3 protein. Found here are hundreds of thousands of distinct CDR3 sequences, roughly 20% of them singletons; the top ten hold about 12%. Sequencing was done on a sample of PBMCs or a T cell subset sorted from them (not recorded which). The receptors originated from an adult woman who had mild COVID-19 (a few samples of this study predate the infection). Cell type and time point are not known.

The rearrangement links TRBV5-4 to TRBJ2-7; 7 bases match TRBD1. CDR1 and CDR2 (germline): SGHNT, YYREEE (reference sequence). This CDR3 comprises 15 residues. The V gene end was trimmed by 5 bases and the J gene end by 3 bases; junction bases not matched to a gene: 11. CDR3 in DNA: TGTGCCAGCAGATCTGGGACAGAAGGGAACTACGAGCAGTACTTC. It encodes CASRSGTEGNYEQYF. The whole variable domain, filled in from reference TRBV5-4 and TRBJ2-7, reads ETGVTQSPTHLIKTRGQQVTLRCSSQSGHNTVSWYQQALGQGPQFIFQYYREEENGRGNFPPRFSGLQFPNYSSELNVNALELDDSALYLCASRSGTEGNYEQYFGPGTRLTVT.

The chain links TRBV6-5 to TRBJ2-7; 9 positions agree with TRBD1. CDR1 and CDR2 from the germline V gene are MNHEY and SVGAGI. The CDR3 consists of 18 residues. Trimming cost V 5 bases and J 1 base; bases outside gene matches: 15. CDR3 sequence reads: CASSTRGPDRGGSYEQYF. CDR3 nucleotides: TGTGCCAGCAGTACCCGAGGCCCCGACAGGGGGGGATCCTACGAGCAGTACTTC.

The table lists this clonotype with a few counts. CDR3 loop: CANLGPTNTGELFF. In nucleotides, the CDR3 is TGTGCCAATCTGGGACCAACGAACACCGGGGAGCTGTTTTTT. The chain joins TRBV7-9 to TRBJ2-2, with D perhaps TRBD1 or TRBD2 (5 bases each). CDR3 length: 14 residues. CDR1 and CDR2 from the germline V gene are SEHNR and FQNEAQ (reference sequence). The ends were cut back, 10 bases at V and 0 bases at J, with 12 bases in the middle.

Details on this clonotype: The junction departs from the called germline gene at one end, perhaps through a read error. V is TRBV29-1 and J is TRBJ2-1, with D perhaps TRBD2 (7 bases). Per germline, CDR1 SQVTM and CDR2 ANQGSEA. The CDR3 is 15 residues long. CDR3 region: CSVDVGGGSYNEQFF. For the CDR3, the DNA is TGCAGCGTTGACGTTGGCGGGGGCTCCTACAACGAGCAGTTCTTC.

Only a few counts were recorded for this clonotype. This chain links TRBV12-3 or TRBV12-4 with TRBJ1-2; 7 positions match TRBD1. The CDR3 runs to 13 residues. V lost 5 bases to trimming and J lost 4 bases; unmatched junction nucleotides: 4. CDR3 DNA sequence: TGTGCCAGCAGTCGTTCAGGGGGCTATGGCTACACCTTC. Protein sequence: CASSRSGGYGYTF.

This chain links TRBV30 with TRBJ1-1; 11 nucleotides match TRBD1. Germline V gene data show CDR1 as GTSNPN and CDR2 as SVGIG (reference sequence). This CDR3 comprises 15 residues. V dropped 3 bases and J dropped 2; count of bases not matched to a gene: 5. CDR3 nucleotides: TGTGCCTGGAGCACGGGGACAGGGGGAAACACTGAAGCTTTCTTT. As protein: CAWSTGTGGNTEAFF.

This rearrangement joins TRBV20-1 to TRBJ2-2; 9 nucleotides match TRBD1. The CDR3 sequence is 14 residues long. In germline, CDR1 is DFQATT, CDR2 SNEGSKA (reference sequence). V lost 8 bases, J lost 6 bases, and 10 bases stayed unmatched. The CDR3 is CSSNHRGLAGELFF. The CDR3 DNA is TGCAGTTCCAATCACAGGGGGCTGGCCGGGGAGCTGTTTTTT.

This clonotype turned up a few times. This chain joins TRBV23-1 and TRBJ2-4; the D gene is possibly TRBD1 (6 bases). TRBV23-1 is assigned to the ORF class and has an uncertain function. The germline V and J ends were trimmed by 4 bases and 7 bases, with 17 bases remaining between them. The CDR3 loop spans 15 amino acids. The CDR3 nucleotides read TGCGCCAGCAGTCCGGAAAACAGGGCTGCCAACATTCAGTACTTC. The encoded protein is CASSPENRAANIQYF.

This clonotype came up a few times. The chain uses TRBV7-8 and TRBJ2-1, with 7 bases that match TRBD2. Germline CDR1 and CDR2: SGHVS and FQNEAQ. The CDR3 is 18 residues long. The trim removed 5 bases at V and 4 bases at J, leaving 17 bases unmatched. In DNA, the CDR3 is TGTGCCAGCAGCACCCCTCGGACTAGTAGGGCGCTTTACAATGAGCAGTTCTTC. Its translation is CASSTPRTSRALYNEQFF.

This clonotype has a handful of counts. The chain employs TRBV4-2 and TRBJ2-5; 9 positions match TRBD1. Germline V gene lookup returns CDR1 LGHNA and CDR2 YNFKEQ. Trimming took 0 bases from V and 5 from J; bases not matched to a gene: 10. CDR3 length equals 17 residues. CDR3 in amino acids: CASSQEVGQGGRETQYF. DNA of the CDR3: TGTGCCAGCAGCCAAGAGGTGGGACAGGGTGGTCGGGAGACCCAGTACTTC.

This clonotype showed up many times. The J gene is TRBJ1-1, the V gene TRBV5-1; 10 bases agree with TRBD1. Trimming cost V 0 bases and J 12 bases; bases outside gene matches: 8. The V gene's germline CDR1 is SGHRS and CDR2 YFSETQ. There are 14 residues in the CDR3. The CDR3 spells CASSLEGTGVVPFF. The CDR3 nucleotides are TGCGCCAGCAGCTTGGAAGGGACAGGGGTTGTTCCTTTCTTT.

V is TRBV20-1 and J is TRBJ2-5, with a tentative D call TRBD2 (6 bases). The CDR3 loop spans 16 amino acids. In germline, CDR1 is DFQATT, CDR2 SNEGSKA (reference sequence). The V end lost 2 bases, the J end lost 5 bases, and 21 bases lay between the germline ends. CDR3 protein: CSARRGASVNVETQYF. CDR3 nucleotide sequence: TGCAGTGCTAGAAGAGGGGCTAGCGTGAATGTCGAGACCCAGTACTTC.

The V and J genes are TRBV2 and TRBJ2-5; 7 bases map to TRBD1. Germline values: CDR1 SNHLY, CDR2 FYNNEI. This CDR3 has 15 amino acids. With 4 bases clipped from V and 3 bases from J, the junction kept 8 bases outside the gene matches. This chain's CDR3 is CASSVHLDREETQYF. The CDR3 DNA follows: TGTGCCAGCAGTGTCCATCTTGACAGGGAAGAGACCCAGTACTTC.

This clonotype appeared many times. The rearrangement uses TRBV6-4 and TRBJ1-2; the D is unclear. This CDR3 region has 14 residues. The V gene lost 0 bases and the J gene lost 9 bases, with 14 bases spanning the gap. CDR1 and CDR2 (germline): MRHNA, SNTAGT. The CDR3 region has the DNA TGTGCCAGCAGTGACTCTCCGGGCAGCTTCAGCTACACCTTC. The encoded protein is CASSDSPGSFSYTF.

This clonotype has just a few counts. The chain couples TRBV11-2 to TRBJ2-3, with TRBD2 identical over 14 bases. This CDR3 has 18 amino acids. With V trimmed by 3 bases and J by 4 bases, 9 bases remained unmatched. Germline V gives CDR1 SGHAT, CDR2 FQNNGV. The CDR3 nucleotides are TGTGCCAGCAGCTTGTGGGGACTAGCGGGAGAAATTCCAGATACGCAGTATTTT. It encodes CASSLWGLAGEIPDTQYF.

The chain combines TRBV15 with TRBJ1-5; D is uncertain. The CDR3 consists of 15 residues. Trimming pared 0 bases from V and 6 bases from J, leaving 12 bases between. In germline, CDR1 is LNHNV, CDR2 YYDKDF (reference sequence). CDR3 region: CATSRDLVESQPQHF. DNA for the CDR3: TGTGCCACCAGCAGAGATCTTGTGGAAAGTCAGCCCCAGCATTTT.

The genes are TRBV12-3 or TRBV12-4 and TRBJ2-7; D tentatively fits TRBD1 or TRBD2 (5 bases each). Trimming cost V 5 bases and J 0 bases, with 17 bases left between them. The CDR3 contains 16 residues. The CDR3: CASSPTGTRSSYEQYF. As DNA, the CDR3 is TGTGCCAGCAGTCCAACCGGGACGAGGAGCTCCTACGAGCAGTACTTC.

This clonotype has a handful of counts. The V call is TRBV7-3, the J call TRBJ2-1, with 7 bases lining up with TRBD2. CDR1 is SGHTA and CDR2 is FQGTGA in the germline V gene. J lost 2 bases, V lost 5 bases, and 3 bases had no gene match. This CDR3 spans 14 amino acids. The CDR3 loop reads CASSRGTTYNEQFF. The CDR3 region has the DNA TGTGCCAGCAGCCGTGGGACTACCTACAATGAGCAGTTCTTC.

The gene calls are TRBV12-3 or TRBV12-4 and TRBJ2-7; 8 nucleotides match TRBD1. The V gene end was trimmed by 5 bases and the J gene end by 2 bases; junction bases not matched to a gene: 8. CDR3 length: 15 residues. Here the CDR3 DNA reads TGTGCCAGCAGTCGTTTCGGACAGGGTCCCTACGAGCAGTACTTC. Protein sequence: CASSRFGQGPYEQYF.

The chain combines TRBV7-8 with TRBJ1-2; D is ambiguous. The CDR3 has 15 residues. V was shortened by 2 bases and J by 8 bases, with 18 bases between the two germline ends. CDR1 is SGHVS and CDR2 is FQNEAQ in the germline V gene. This chain's CDR3 is CASSLMVAGQRGYTF. CDR3 coding DNA: TGTGCCAGCAGCTTAATGGTGGCAGGCCAGAGGGGCTACACCTTC.

The chain has TRBV4-3 and TRBJ2-2; no reliable D call. Trimming pared 0 bases from V and 6 bases from J, leaving 8 bases between. The CDR3 runs 14 residues. Germline-derived CDR1 and CDR2 are LGHNA and YSLEER. Here the CDR3 reads CASSQDSGPGELFF. Here the CDR3 DNA reads TGCGCCAGCAGCCAAGATTCTGGACCCGGGGAGCTGTTTTTT.

This clonotype was observed once. J is TRBJ2-2 and V is TRBV12-5; D gene uncertain. CDR3 length equals 18 residues. Trimming pared 2 bases from V and 1 base from J, leaving 17 bases between. Germline V lookup: CDR1 LGHNT, CDR2 FRNRAP. The CDR3 region has the DNA TGTGCTAGTGGTTTGTCCGCTCGAGACTCATTGAACACCGGGGAGCTGTTTTTT. Residues: CASGLSARDSLNTGELFF.